This T cell receptor beta chain was found in a study of radiotherapy plus CTLA-4 blockade in lung cancer. The V end lost 6 bases, the J end lost 7 bases, and 9 bases lay between the germline ends. The CDR3 spans 11 residues. Looked up from germline, CDR1 is SEHNR and CDR2 is FQNEAQ (reference sequence). General study points: After radiotherapy and ipilimumab, tumor-derived clones expanded in peripheral blood.

A word on this clone: Its antigen is as yet unknown.

Data came from immunoSEQ multiplex PCR; TCRdb stores just in-frame clones and leaves some out. The sample contains approximately 52,000 clones, about 76% of which appear only once. Chemo-refractory metastatic non-small-cell lung cancer patients received focal radiation with ipilimumab CTLA-4 blockade. This chain joins TRBV7-9 and TRBJ2-5; weak D call: TRBD2 (5 bases). This clonotype was sampled from a human donor with non-small cell lung cancer who had a complete response to radiotherapy plus ipilimumab. Sequences were derived from peripheral blood, sampled from a patient treated with radiotherapy plus ipilimumab. CDR3 nucleotides: TGTGCCAGCAGTTCAAGCGGGACCCAGTACTTC. It encodes CASSSSGTQYF.